These 17 T cell receptor beta chains came from one sample sequenced in a study of human T cells and chemical hapten exposure. One entry per CDR3 protein, called by TCRdb with MiXCR from the RACE reads. The data show about 120,000 distinct CDR3 sequences, roughly 13% seen once. Time point here: patch test 1, 2 weeks after DPC sensitization. Indicated treatment: therapeutic diphenylcyclopropenone sensitization with weekly scalp DPC. The starting material was whole blood, obtained in connection with sensitization to the hapten diphenylcyclopropenone (DPC). The receptors stem from a man younger than 30 with alopecia areata. Some clones in this sample may be carry-over from other donors' samples.

This chain uses TRBV24-1 with TRBJ1-1; possible D gene TRBD1, 5 bases. The V and J ends lost 0 bases and 11 bases respectively, with 18 bases between them. Per the germline V gene, CDR1 is KGHDR and CDR2 is SFDVKD. The CDR3 length is 15 residues. CDR3 nucleotide sequence: TGTGCCACCAGTGATTTGCGGAGGGCAGGGTTTGTCGCTTTCTTT. The encoded protein is CATSDLRRAGFVAFF.

The genes are TRBV10-3 and TRBJ1-2; the match to TRBD1 covers 7 bases. The CDR3 has 14 residues. Germline loops: CDR1 ENHRY, CDR2 SYGVKD. V lost 0 bases, J lost 6 bases, and 4 bases stayed unmatched. CDR3 nucleotide sequence: TGTGCCATCAGTGAGTCAGAACAGGGGAATGGCTACACCTTC. Protein product: CAISESEQGNGYTF.

This clonotype has just a few counts. J is TRBJ1-6 and V is TRBV4-2; 9 bases fit TRBD1. The germline V gene has CDR1 LGHNA and CDR2 YNFKEQ. V was clipped by 3 bases and J by 6 bases; unmatched bases: 0. The CDR3 has 14 residues. This chain's CDR3 is CASSQTGGNSPLHF. The CDR3 nucleotides read TGTGCCAGCAGCCAGACAGGGGGTAATTCACCCCTCCACTTT.

A few counts support this clonotype. The J gene is TRBJ1-5, the V gene TRBV14; TRBD1 is a possible D gene (6 bases). Germline lookup yields CDR1 SGHDN and CDR2 FVKESK. V was cut by 4 bases and J by 5 bases, with 12 bases left in between. The CDR3 is 14 amino acids. CDR3 sequence (DNA): TGTGCCAGCAGCCCTCAGGGGAGAGATCAGCCCCAGCATTTT. Its protein product is CASSPQGRDQPQHF. The whole variable domain, filled in from reference TRBV14 and TRBJ1-5, reads EAGVTQFPSHSVIEKGQTVTLRCDPISGHDNLYWYRRVMGKEIKFLLHFVKESKQDESGMPNNRFLAERTGGTYSTLKVQPAELEDSGVYFCASSPQGRDQPQHFGDGTRLSIL.

The chain couples TRBV12-3 or TRBV12-4 to TRBJ2-1; TRBD1 matches 8 bases. The CDR3 is 17 residues long. The junction had 11 bases not matched to a gene; V was cut back by 6 bases and J by 1 base. This CDR3 reads CASRTFSGTGSYNEQFF. DNA of the CDR3: TGTGCCAGCAGGACATTCTCTGGGACAGGTTCCTACAATGAGCAGTTCTTC.

For this clonotype: One junction end does not reproduce the germline sequence, and a read error may be involved. The rearrangement joins TRBV10-3 to TRBJ2-2; D may be TRBD2 (5 bases). CDR1 and CDR2 from the germline V gene are ENHRY and SYGVKD. CDR3 length equals 14 residues. The chain's CDR3 is CAFSVGERTGELFF. The CDR3 nucleotides read TGTGCCTTCAGTGTCGGGGAGCGCACCGGGGAGCTGTTTTTT.

The chain joins TRBV6-2 or TRBV6-3 to TRBJ2-3; 9 bases map to TRBD2. This CDR3 has 15 amino acids. Germline CDR1 MNHEY, CDR2 SVGEGT. The J segment lost 0 bases and the V segment lost 7 bases, leaving 5 bases of the junction unmatched. CDR3 in DNA: TGTGCCAGCAACAGACTAGCGGTTAGCACAGATACGCAGTATTTT. Its translation is CASNRLAVSTDTQYF.

This clonotype was counted a few times. The chain employs TRBV4-3 and TRBJ1-3, with D tentatively TRBD1 (6 bases). Trimming took 4 bases from V and 0 from J, leaving 13 bases between them. Germline V gives CDR1 LGHNA, CDR2 YSLEER. The CDR3 has 16 amino acids. The DNA for the CDR3 is TGCGCCAGCAGCCCGGGACATCCACGCTCTGGAAACACCATATATTTT. Translation: CASSPGHPRSGNTIYF.

In its sample, this clonotype was seen a few times. The J gene is TRBJ2-3, the V gene TRBV7-9; 9 bases agree with TRBD1. Trimming removed 5 bases from V and 6 bases from J; junction bases left unmatched: 9. The length of the CDR3 is 15 residues. Germline-derived CDR1 and CDR2 are SEHNR and FQNEAQ (reference sequence). The CDR3 DNA is TGTGCCAGCAGCCTAGGCACAGGGGGCGCGGATACGCAGTATTTT. Translation gives CASSLGTGGADTQYF.

The chain employs TRBV6-2 or TRBV6-3 and TRBJ2-2, with 7 bases matching TRBD1. Trimming at V came to 4 bases and at J to 6 bases, leaving 5 bases not matched to a gene. Germline V gives CDR1 MNHEY, CDR2 SVGEGT. This CDR3 is 14 amino acids long. DNA for the CDR3: TGTGCCAGCAGTTTCAACAGGGGTTCCGGGGAGCTGTTTTTT. This encodes CASSFNRGSGELFF.

There are a few counts of this clonotype. The gene calls are TRBV4-3 and TRBJ1-2, with D unclear. The germline gives CDR1 LGHNA, CDR2 YSLEER. The germline V and J ends were trimmed by 1 base and 7 bases, with 7 bases remaining between them. This CDR3 is built from 12 residues. CDR3: CASSQAASGYTF. The CDR3 DNA sequence: TGCGCCAGCAGCCAAGCCGCTTCTGGCTACACCTTC.

This clonotype was observed many times. This chain links TRBV5-1 with TRBJ1-2; 7 bases are a match to TRBD1. This CDR3 is built from 14 residues. Per germline, CDR1 SGHRS and CDR2 YFSETQ. V lost 4 bases and J lost 0; bases outside the gene matches: 3. The CDR3 nucleotides are TGCGCCAGCAGCCTCGGACAGGCTAACTATGGCTACACCTTC. Its translation is CASSLGQANYGYTF.

This rearrangement joins TRBV27 to TRBJ2-5; 9 nucleotides align to TRBD2. Germline V gene data show CDR1 as MNHEY and CDR2 as SMNVEV (reference sequence). The CDR3 has 13 residues. The trim removed 5 bases at V and 3 bases at J, leaving 1 base unmatched. As DNA, the CDR3 is TGTGCCAGCAGTCGACTAGCGGAAGAGACCCAGTACTTC. Translated: CASSRLAEETQYF.

This clonotype was observed at least ten times. This chain links TRBV20-1 with TRBJ2-1, with 10 bases fitting TRBD1. The germline V gene has CDR1 DFQATT and CDR2 SNEGSKA (reference sequence). The junction had 3 bases not matched to a gene; V was cut back by 6 bases and J by 7 bases. This CDR3 has 12 residues. The CDR3 loop is CSAGTGANEQFF. CDR3 in DNA: TGCAGTGCGGGGACAGGGGCGAATGAGCAGTTCTTC.

This clonotype has just a few counts. J is TRBJ2-7 and V is TRBV7-6; tentatively, D is TRBD2 (6 bases). V lost 2 bases and J lost 0, with 17 bases in between. CDR3 length: 17 amino acids. CDR1 and CDR2 from the germline V gene are SGHVS and FNYEAQ. The CDR3 sequence is CASSLTCRGTYSYEQYV. For the CDR3, the DNA is TGTGCCAGCAGCTTAACGTGTCGGGGGACGTACTCCTACGAGCAGTACGTC.

The chain employs TRBV3-1 and TRBJ1-2, with D hard to call. Looked up from germline, CDR1 is LGHDT and CDR2 is YNNKEL (reference sequence). This CDR3 is built from 12 residues. V lost 3 bases and J 5 bases, leaving 7 bases between the germline ends. CDR3 residues: CASSQVEYGYTF. CDR3 sequence (DNA): TGTGCCAGCAGCCAGGTTGAGTATGGCTACACCTTC.

This clonotype has a handful of counts. The chain couples TRBV4-1 to TRBJ1-5; perhaps TRBD1 as D (5 bases). The CDR3 runs 13 residues. V shed 2 bases and J shed 4 bases, with 6 bases lying between them. Germline loops: CDR1 MGHRA, CDR2 YSYEKL. CDR3 protein: CASSQRQNQPQHF. The CDR3, as DNA: TGCGCCAGCAGCCAACGACAGAATCAGCCCCAGCATTTT.